This T cell receptor (beta chain) is drawn from a study of T cells in localized non-small cell lung cancer. In this sample, this clone turned up once. Its antigen is currently unknown. Sequencing used immunoSEQ multiplex PCR; TCRdb keeps in-frame clones, though not all of them. The sample includes about 26,000 clones, roughly four fifths of them seen just once. The CDR3 spans 12 residues. The germline V gene encodes CDR1 GTSNPN and CDR2 SVGIG (reference sequence). V was trimmed by 7 bases and J by 4 bases, leaving 13 bases between them. Study observations and caveats: Uninvolved adjacent lung had the highest recorded T cell clonality, with tumor below it.

This receptor was obtained from a woman between 40 and 69 years old with stage I lung adenocarcinoma. Sequenced here: peripheral blood, sampled before any cancer treatment. The chain joins TRBV30 to TRBJ1-1, with D perhaps TRBD1 (5 bases). CDR3 in amino acids: CASRDLGTEAFF. DNA of the CDR3: TGTGCCTCCAGGGATTTGGGCACTGAAGCTTTCTTT. Full variable domain (remainder filled in from reference TRBV30 and TRBJ1-1): SQTIHQWPATLVQPVGSPLSLECTVEGTSNPNLYWYRQAAGRGLQLLFYSVGIGQISSEVPQNLSASRPQDRQFILSSKKLLLSDSGFYLCASRDLGTEAFFGQGTRLTVV.